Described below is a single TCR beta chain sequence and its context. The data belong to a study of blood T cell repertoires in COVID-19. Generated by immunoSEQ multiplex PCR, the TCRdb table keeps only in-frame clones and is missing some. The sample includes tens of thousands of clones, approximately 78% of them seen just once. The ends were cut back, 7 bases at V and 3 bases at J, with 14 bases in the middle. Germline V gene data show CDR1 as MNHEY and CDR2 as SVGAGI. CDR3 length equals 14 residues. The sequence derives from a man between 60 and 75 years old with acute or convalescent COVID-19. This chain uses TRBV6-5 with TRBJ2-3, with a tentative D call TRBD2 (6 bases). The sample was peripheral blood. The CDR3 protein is CASNGGISTDTQYF. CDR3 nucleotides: TGTGCCAGCAATGGGGGGATCAGTACAGATACGCAGTATTTT.